This T cell receptor (beta chain) is drawn from a study of blood T cell repertoires in COVID-19. At the level of the study: T cells, B-cell-depleted T cells, or PBMCs provided the cDNA or gDNA that served as material.

As originally analysed: For nucleated cells, counts were estimated from reference gene primer amplification. The repertoire was sequenced with immunoSEQ multiplex PCR; TCRdb's copy has only in-frame clones and lacks some. D and trimming come from the DNA, and the V and J calls and clone size come from that table. The data show about 210,000 clones, about four fifths seen once. V was shortened by 4 bases and J by 8 bases, with 24 bases between the two germline ends. Germline V gives CDR1 SGHNT, CDR2 YYREEE (reference sequence). CDR3 length: 16 amino acids. The sequence was collected from a woman aged 45-59 years with active or convalescent COVID-19. This chain uses TRBV5-4 with TRBJ2-5, with a possible D match to TRBD2 (5 bases). Source material: peripheral blood. CDR3 coding DNA: TGTGCCAGCAGCCCGTTCGATGGAGGAACCAAGAGAACCCAGTACTTC. It translates to CASSPFDGGTKRTQYF.